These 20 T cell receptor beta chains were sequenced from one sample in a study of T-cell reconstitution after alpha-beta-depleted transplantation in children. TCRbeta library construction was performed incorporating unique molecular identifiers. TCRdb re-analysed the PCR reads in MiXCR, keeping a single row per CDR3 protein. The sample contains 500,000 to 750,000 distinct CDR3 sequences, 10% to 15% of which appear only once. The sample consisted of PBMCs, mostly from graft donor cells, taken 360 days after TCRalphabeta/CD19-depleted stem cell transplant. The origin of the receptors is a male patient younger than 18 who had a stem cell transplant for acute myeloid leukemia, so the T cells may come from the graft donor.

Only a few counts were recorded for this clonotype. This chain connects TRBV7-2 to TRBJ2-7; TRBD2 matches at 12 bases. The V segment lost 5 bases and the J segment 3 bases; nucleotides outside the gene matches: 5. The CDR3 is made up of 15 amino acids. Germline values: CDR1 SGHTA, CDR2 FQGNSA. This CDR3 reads CASSGTSGSFYEQYF. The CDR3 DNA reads TGTGCCAGCAGCGGGACTAGCGGGTCGTTCTACGAGCAGTACTTC.

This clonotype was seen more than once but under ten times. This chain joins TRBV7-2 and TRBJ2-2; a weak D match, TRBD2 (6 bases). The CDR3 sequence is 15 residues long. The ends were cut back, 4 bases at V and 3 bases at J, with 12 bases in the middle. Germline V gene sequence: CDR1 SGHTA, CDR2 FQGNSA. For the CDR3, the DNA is TGTGCCAGCAGCTCCCGACTAGAGCACACCGGGGAGCTGTTTTTT. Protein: CASSSRLEHTGELFF.

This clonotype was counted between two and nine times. The CDR3 loop is CASSGFIGGPDQPQHF. In DNA form, the CDR3 reads TGTGCCAGCAGCGGGTTTATCGGGGGACCGGATCAGCCCCAGCATTTT. The J gene is TRBJ1-5, the V gene TRBV7-8, with D perhaps matching TRBD1 (5 bases). CDR1 and CDR2 from the germline V gene are SGHVS and FQNEAQ. The CDR3 runs 16 residues. Deletions cut 5 bases from V and 5 bases from J, with 19 bases between.

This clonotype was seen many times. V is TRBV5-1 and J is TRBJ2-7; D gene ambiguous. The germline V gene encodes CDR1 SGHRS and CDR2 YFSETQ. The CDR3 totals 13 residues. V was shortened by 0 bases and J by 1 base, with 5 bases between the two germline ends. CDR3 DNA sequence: TGCGCCAGCAGCTTGGTACCGTCCTACGAGCAGTACTTC. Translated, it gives CASSLVPSYEQYF.

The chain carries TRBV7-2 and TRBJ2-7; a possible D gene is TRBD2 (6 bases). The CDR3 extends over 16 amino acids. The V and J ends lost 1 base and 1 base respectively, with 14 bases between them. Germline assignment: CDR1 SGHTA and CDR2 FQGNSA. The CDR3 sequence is CASSLEGGERSYEQYF. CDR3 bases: TGTGCCAGCAGCTTAGAGGGCGGGGAGAGGTCCTACGAGCAGTACTTC.

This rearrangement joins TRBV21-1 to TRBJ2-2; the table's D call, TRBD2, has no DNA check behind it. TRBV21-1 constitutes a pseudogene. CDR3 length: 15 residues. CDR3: CAGCLTGLAPGELFF. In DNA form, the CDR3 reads TGTGCCGGATGCTTAACTGGACTAGCGCCCGGGGAGCTGTTTTTT.

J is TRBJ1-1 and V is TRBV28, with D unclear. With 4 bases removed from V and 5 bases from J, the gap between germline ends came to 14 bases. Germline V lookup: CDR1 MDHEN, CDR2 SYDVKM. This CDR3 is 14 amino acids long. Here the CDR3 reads CASSSRKGRTEAFF. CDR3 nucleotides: TGTGCCAGCAGTTCCCGAAAGGGAAGGACTGAAGCTTTCTTT. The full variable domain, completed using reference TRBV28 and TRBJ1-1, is DVKVTQSSRYLVKRTGEKVFLECVQDMDHENMFWYRQDPGLGLRLIYFSYDVKMKEKGDIPEGYSVSREKKERFSLILESASTNQTSMYLCASSSRKGRTEAFFGQGTRLTVV.

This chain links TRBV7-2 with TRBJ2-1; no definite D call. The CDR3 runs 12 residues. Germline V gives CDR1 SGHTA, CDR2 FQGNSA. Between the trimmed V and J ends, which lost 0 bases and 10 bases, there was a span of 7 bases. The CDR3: CASSLATAEQFF. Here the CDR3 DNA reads TGTGCCAGCAGCTTAGCGACTGCCGAGCAGTTCTTC.

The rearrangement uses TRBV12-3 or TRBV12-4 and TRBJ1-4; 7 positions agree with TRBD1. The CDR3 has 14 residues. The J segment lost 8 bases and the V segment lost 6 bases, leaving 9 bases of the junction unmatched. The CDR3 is CASRGLTGSEKLFF. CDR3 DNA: TGTGCCAGCAGGGGACTGACAGGGTCCGAAAAACTGTTTTTT.

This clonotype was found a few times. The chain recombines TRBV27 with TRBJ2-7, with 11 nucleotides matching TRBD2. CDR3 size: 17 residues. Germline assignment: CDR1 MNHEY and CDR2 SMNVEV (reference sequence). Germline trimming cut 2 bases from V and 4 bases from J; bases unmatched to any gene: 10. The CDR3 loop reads CASSLVLSGRVPYEQYF. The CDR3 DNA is TGTGCCAGCAGTTTAGTCCTTAGCGGGAGGGTACCTTACGAGCAGTACTTC.

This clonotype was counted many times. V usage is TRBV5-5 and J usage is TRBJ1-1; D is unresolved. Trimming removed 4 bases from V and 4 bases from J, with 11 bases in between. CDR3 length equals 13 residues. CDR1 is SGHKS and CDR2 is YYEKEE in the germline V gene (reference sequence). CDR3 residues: CASSPGFFTEAFF. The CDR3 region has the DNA TGTGCCAGCAGCCCCGGGTTTTTCACTGAAGCTTTCTTT.

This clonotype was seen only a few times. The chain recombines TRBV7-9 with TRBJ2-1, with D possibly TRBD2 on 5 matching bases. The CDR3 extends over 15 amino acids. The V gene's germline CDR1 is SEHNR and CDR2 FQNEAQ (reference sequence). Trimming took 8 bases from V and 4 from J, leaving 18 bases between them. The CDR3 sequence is CASEKEGGMYNEQFF. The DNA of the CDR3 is TGTGCCAGCGAAAAAGAGGGCGGTATGTACAATGAGCAGTTCTTC.

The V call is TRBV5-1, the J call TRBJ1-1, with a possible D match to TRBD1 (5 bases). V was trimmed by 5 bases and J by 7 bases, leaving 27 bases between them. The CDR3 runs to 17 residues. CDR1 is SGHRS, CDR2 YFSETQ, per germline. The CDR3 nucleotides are TGCGCCAGCAGAATATCCGGGGCAACGACGGTTAATGTTGAAGCTTTCTTT. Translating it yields CASRISGATTVNVEAFF.

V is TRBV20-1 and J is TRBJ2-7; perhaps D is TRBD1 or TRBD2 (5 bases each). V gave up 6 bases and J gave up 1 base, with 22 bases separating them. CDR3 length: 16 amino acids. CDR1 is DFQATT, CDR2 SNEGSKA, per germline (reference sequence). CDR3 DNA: TGCAGTGCGCAGGAACCGGGACGGACACTTTCCTACGAGCAGTACTTC. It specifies CSAQEPGRTLSYEQYF.

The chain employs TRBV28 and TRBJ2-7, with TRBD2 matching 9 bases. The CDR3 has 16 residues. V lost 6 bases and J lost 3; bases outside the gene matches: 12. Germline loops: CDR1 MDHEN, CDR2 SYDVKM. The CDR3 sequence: CASRDAGIAGVYEQYF. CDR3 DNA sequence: TGTGCCAGCAGGGACGCAGGGATAGCGGGAGTCTACGAGCAGTACTTC. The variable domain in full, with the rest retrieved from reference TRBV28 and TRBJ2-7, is DVKVTQSSRYLVKRTGEKVFLECVQDMDHENMFWYRQDPGLGLRLIYFSYDVKMKEKGDIPEGYSVSREKKERFSLILESASTNQTSMYLCASRDAGIAGVYEQYFGPGTRLTVT.

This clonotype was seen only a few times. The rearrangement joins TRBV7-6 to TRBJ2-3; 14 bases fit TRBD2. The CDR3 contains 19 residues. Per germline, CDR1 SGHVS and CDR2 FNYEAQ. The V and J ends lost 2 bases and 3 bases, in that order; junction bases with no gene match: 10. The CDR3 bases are TGTGCCAGCAGCTTAATAGCGACTAGCGGGAGGGGTTCGACAGATACGCAGTATTTT. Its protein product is CASSLIATSGRGSTDTQYF.

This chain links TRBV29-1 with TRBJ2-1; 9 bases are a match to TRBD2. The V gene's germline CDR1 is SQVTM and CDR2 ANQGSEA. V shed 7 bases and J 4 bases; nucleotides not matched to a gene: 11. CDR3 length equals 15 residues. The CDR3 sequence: CSGLTSGLQYNEQFF. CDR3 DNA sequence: TGCAGCGGCTTGACTAGCGGTCTCCAATACAATGAGCAGTTCTTC.

The CDR3 protein is CASSRTSGKYNEQFF. The CDR3 DNA sequence: TGTGCCAGCAGCAGGACTAGCGGGAAGTACAATGAGCAGTTCTTC. The rearrangement joins TRBV12-3 or TRBV12-4 to TRBJ2-1, with 12 positions matching TRBD2. This CDR3 has 15 residues. The J segment lost 4 bases and the V segment lost 6 bases, leaving 4 bases of the junction unmatched.

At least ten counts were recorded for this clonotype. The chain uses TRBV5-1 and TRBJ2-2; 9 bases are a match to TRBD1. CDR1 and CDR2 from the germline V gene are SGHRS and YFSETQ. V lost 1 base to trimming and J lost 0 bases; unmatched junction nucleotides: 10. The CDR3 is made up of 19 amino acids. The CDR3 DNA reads TGCGCCAGCAGCTTGTTTACAGGGGGCCGATCGGCGAACACCGGGGAGCTGTTTTTT. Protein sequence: CASSLFTGGRSANTGELFF.

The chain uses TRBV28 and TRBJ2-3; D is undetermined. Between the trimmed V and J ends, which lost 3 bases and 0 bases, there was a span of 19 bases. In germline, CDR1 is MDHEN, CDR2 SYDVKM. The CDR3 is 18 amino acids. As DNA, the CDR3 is TGTGCCAGCAGTTTTGACCTGAACCCTTTAACTAGCACAGATACGCAGTATTTT. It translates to CASSFDLNPLTSTDTQYF.